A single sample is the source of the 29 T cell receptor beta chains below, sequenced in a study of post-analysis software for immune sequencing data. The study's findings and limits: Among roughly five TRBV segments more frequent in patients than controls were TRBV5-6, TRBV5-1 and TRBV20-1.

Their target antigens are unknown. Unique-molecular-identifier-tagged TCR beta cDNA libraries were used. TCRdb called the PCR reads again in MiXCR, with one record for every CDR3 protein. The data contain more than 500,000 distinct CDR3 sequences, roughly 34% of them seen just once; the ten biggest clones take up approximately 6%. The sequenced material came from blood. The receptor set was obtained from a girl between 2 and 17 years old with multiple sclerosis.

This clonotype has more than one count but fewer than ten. The chain's CDR3 is CASSQDRTGRYGYTF. CDR3 bases: TGTGCCAGCAGCCAAGACCGGACAGGTCGCTATGGCTACACCTTC. The chain joins TRBV4-2 to TRBJ1-2; 7 nucleotides line up with TRBD1. The CDR3 spans 15 residues. Germline V gene data show CDR1 as LGHNA and CDR2 as YNFKEQ. V lost 0 bases and J lost 4; bases outside the gene matches: 5.

DNA of the CDR3: TGTGCCAGCAGTTACAGGGGTGGGGGAACTGAAGCTTTCTTT. Translating gives CASSYRGGGTEAFF. The rearrangement joins TRBV6-6 to TRBJ1-1, with D perhaps matching TRBD1 (5 bases). Trimming pared 2 bases from V and 5 bases from J, leaving 12 bases between. The germline V gene encodes CDR1 MNHNY and CDR2 SVGAGI (reference sequence). The CDR3 is 14 residues long.

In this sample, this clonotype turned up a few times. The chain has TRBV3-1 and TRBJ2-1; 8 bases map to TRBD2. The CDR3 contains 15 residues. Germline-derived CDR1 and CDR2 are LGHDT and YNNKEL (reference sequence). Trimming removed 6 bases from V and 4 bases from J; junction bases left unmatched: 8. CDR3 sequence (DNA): TGTGCCAGCAGACACAGCGGACTAGCTTACAATGAGCAGTTCTTC. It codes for CASRHSGLAYNEQFF.

Here the CDR3 reads CASSFGGEGDTEAFF. Written as DNA, the CDR3 is TGTGCCAGCAGCTTTGGTGGGGAGGGGGACACTGAAGCTTTCTTT. The V call is TRBV13, the J call TRBJ1-1; D may be TRBD1 (6 bases). The germline V and J ends were trimmed by 3 bases and 3 bases, with 14 bases remaining between them. The CDR3 is 15 residues long. Germline V gene lookup returns CDR1 PRHDT and CDR2 FYEKMQ (reference sequence).

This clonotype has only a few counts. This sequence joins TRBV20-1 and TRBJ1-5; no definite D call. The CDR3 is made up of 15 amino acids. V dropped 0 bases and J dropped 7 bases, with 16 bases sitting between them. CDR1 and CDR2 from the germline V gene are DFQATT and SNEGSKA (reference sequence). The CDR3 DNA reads TGCAGTGCTAGAGACGTGGGAATGGTTATACAGCCCCAGCATTTT. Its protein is CSARDVGMVIQPQHF.

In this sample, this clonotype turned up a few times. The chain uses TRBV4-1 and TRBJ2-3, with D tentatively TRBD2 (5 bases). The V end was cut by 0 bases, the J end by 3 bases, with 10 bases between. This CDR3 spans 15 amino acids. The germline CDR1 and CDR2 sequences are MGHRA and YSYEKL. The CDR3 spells CASSQESGETDTQYF. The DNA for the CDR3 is TGCGCCAGCAGCCAAGAAAGTGGGGAGACAGATACGCAGTATTTT.

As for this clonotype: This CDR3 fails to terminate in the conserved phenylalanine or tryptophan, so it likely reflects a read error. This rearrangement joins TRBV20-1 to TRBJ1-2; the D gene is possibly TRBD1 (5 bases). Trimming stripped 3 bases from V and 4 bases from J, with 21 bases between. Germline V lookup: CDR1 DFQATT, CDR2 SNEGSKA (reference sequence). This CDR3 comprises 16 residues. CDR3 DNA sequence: TGCAGTGCTAGCCACCATAACAATCGGGGGAGCTATGGCTACACCTCC. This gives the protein CSASHHNNRGSYGYTS.

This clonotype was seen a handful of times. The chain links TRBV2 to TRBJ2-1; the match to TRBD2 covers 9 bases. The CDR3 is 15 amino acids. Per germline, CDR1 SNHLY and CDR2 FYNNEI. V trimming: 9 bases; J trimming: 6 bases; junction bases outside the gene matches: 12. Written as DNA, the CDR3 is TGTGCCAGTAATCTCGCGGGGGGGCTGAGCAATGAGCAGTTCTTC. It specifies CASNLAGGLSNEQFF.

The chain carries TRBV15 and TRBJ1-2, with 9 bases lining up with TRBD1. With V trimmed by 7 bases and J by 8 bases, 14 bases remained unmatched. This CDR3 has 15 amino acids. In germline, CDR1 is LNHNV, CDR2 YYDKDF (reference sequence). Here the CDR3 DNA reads TGTGCCACCAAAGCGACCCACAGGGGGCCCGTAGGCTACACCTTC. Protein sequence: CATKATHRGPVGYTF.

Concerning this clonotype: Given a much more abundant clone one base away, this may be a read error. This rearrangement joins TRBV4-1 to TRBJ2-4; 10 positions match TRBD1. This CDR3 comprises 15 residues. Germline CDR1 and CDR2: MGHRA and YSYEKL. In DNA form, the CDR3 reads TGCACCAGCAGCCTCGGGGGACAGGGGTCGCACATTCAGTACTTC. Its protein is CTSSLGGQGSHIQYF.

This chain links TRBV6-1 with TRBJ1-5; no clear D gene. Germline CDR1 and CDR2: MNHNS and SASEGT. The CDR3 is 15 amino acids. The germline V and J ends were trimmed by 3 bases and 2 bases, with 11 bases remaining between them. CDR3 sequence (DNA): TGTGCCAGCAGTGAGGGTAAGGGAGGCAATCAGCCCCAGCATTTT. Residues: CASSEGKGGNQPQHF.

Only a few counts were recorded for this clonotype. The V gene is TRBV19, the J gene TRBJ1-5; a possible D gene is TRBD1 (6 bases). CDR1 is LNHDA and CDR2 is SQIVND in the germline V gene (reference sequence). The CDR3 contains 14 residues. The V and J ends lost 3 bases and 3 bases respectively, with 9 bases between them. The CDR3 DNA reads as TGTGCCAGTAGTATCCGGGACATCAATCAGCCCCAGCATTTT. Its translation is CASSIRDINQPQHF.

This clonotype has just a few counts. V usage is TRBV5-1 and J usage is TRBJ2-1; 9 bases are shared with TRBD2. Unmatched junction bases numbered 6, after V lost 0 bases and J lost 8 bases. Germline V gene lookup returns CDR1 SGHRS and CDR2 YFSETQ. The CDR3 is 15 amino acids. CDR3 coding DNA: TGCGCCAGCAGCTTGGAGGCGGGGGGGCTTGATGAGCAGTTCTTC. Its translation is CASSLEAGGLDEQFF.

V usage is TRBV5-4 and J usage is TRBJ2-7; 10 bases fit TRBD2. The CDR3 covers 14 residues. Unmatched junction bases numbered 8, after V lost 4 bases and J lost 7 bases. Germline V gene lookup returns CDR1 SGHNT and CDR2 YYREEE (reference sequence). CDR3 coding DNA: TGTGCCAGCAGCCCAGGGACTAGCGCTTATGAGCAGTACTTC. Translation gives CASSPGTSAYEQYF.

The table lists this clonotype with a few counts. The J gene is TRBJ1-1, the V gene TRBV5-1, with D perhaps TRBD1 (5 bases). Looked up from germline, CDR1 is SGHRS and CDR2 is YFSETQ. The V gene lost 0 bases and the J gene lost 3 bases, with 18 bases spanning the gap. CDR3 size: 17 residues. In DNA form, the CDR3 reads TGCGCCAGCAGCTTGGACAGCGGGGCCGCCTGGGACACTGAAGCTTTCTTT. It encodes CASSLDSGAAWDTEAFF.

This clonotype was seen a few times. CDR3: CSAGDRRSETQYF. DNA of the CDR3: TGCAGTGCTGGGGACCGGAGGTCAGAGACCCAGTACTTC. This chain uses TRBV20-1 with TRBJ2-5; D is tentatively TRBD1 or TRBD2 (5 bases each). Germline V gives CDR1 DFQATT, CDR2 SNEGSKA (reference sequence). V dropped 5 bases and J dropped 4 bases, with 14 bases sitting between them. The CDR3 is 13 amino acids.

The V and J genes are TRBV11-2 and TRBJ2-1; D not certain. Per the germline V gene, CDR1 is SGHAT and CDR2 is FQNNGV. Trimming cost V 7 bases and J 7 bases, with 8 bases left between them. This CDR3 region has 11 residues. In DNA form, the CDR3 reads TGTGCCAGCACCTCAAGGAATGAGCAGTTCTTC. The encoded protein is CASTSRNEQFF.

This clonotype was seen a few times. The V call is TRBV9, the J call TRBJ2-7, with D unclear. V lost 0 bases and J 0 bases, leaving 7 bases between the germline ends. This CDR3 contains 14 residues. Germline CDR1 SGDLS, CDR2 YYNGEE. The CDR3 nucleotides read TGTGCCAGCAGCGTAGGGACCCTCTCCTACGAGCAGTACTTC. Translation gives CASSVGTLSYEQYF.

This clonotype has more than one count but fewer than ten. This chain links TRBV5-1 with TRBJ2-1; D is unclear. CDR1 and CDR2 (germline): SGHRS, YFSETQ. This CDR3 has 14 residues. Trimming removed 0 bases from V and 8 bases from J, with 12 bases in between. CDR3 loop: CASSLVSDLDEQFF. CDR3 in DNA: TGCGCCAGCAGCTTGGTATCAGATCTGGATGAGCAGTTCTTC.

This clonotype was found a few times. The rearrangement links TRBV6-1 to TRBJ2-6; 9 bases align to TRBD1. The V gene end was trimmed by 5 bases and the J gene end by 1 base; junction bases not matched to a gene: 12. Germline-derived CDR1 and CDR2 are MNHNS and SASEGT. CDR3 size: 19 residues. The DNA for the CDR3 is TGTGCCAGCAGTCGACGGACAGGGGCCGCCTTATCTGGGGCCAACGTCCTGACTTTC. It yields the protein CASSRRTGAALSGANVLTF.

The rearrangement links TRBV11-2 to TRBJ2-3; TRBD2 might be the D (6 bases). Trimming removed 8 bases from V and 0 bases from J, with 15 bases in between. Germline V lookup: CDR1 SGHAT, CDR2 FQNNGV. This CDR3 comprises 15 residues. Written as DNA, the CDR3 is TGTGCCAGCTCCACGGGGACTGCTAGCACAGATACGCAGTATTTT. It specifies CASSTGTASTDTQYF.

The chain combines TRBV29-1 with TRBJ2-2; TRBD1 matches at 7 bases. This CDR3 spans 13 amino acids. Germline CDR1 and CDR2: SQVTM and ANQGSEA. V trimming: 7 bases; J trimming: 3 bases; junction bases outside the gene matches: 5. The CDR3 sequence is CSAGDSYTGELFF. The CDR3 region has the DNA TGCAGCGCTGGGGACAGTTACACCGGGGAGCTGTTTTTT.

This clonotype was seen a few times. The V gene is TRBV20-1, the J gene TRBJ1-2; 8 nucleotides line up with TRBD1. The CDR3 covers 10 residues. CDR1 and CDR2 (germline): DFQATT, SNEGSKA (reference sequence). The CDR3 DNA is TGCACTGGGACAGGTGGGGGCTACACCTTC. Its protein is CTGTGGGYTF.

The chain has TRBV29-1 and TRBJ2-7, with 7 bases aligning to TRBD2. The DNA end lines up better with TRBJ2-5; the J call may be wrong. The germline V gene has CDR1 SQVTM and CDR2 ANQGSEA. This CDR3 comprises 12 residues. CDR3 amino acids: CSDGLGGETQYF. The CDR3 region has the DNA TGCAGCGATGGACTAGGAGGGGAGACCCAGTACTTC.

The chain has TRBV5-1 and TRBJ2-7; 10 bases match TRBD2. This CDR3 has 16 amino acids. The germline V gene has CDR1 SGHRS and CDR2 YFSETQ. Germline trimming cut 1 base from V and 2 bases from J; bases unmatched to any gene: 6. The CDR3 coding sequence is TGCGCCAGCAGCTTGACGTTTAGCGGGGGGACCTACGAGCAGTACTTC. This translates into CASSLTFSGGTYEQYF.

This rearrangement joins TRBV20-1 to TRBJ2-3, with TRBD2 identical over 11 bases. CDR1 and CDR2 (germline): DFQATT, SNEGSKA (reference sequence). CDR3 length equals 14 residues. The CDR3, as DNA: TGCGCGAAGCATAGCGGGGGGGCCGGGGATACGCAGTATTTT. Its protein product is CAKHSGGAGDTQYF.

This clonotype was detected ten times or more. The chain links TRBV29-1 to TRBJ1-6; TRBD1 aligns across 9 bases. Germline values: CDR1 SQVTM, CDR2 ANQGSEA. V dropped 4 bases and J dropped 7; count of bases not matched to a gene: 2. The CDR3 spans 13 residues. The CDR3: CSVGDRVNSPLHF. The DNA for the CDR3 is TGCAGCGTTGGGGACAGGGTAAATTCACCCCTCCACTTT.

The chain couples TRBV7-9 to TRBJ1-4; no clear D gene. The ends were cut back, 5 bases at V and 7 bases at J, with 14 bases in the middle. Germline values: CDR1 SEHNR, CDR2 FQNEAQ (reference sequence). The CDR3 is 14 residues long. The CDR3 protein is CASSPWRVGEKLFF. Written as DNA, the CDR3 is TGTGCCAGCAGCCCTTGGAGGGTGGGTGAAAAACTGTTTTTT.

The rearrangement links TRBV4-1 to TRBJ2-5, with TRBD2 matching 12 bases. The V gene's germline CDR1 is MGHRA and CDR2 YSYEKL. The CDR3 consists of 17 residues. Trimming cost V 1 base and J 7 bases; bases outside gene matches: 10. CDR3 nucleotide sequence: TGCGCCAGCAGCCAAGTGTCTAGCGGGGGGGCCGGTCCGACCCAGTACTTC. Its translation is CASSQVSSGGAGPTQYF.